This TCR beta chain came from a study of identical twins. Study-wide points: Out-of-frame alpha sequences shared by twins were enriched for low generation probability. Cord blood beta clonotypes present at high abundance carried fewer insertions; no such pattern appeared in memory repertoires. Invariant T cells like MAIT and iNKT could partly confound the zero-insertion analyses.

TCRdb re-derived calls from the 5' RACE reads in MiXCR, one entry per CDR3 protein. The table records approximately 550,000 distinct CDR3 sequences, around 24% of them present only once. Germline assignment: CDR1 DFQATT and CDR2 SNEGSKA (reference sequence). V gave up 5 bases and J gave up 4 bases; unmatched junction bases: 14. CDR3 length equals 16 residues. This clonotype was observed a single time. Its antigen is unknown. The data were also submitted as part of a second study, on yellow fever vaccine responses in identical twins. That publication notes: The authors reported partly convergent, partly personalized vaccine responses in identical twins.

Sequences were obtained from CD4+ T cells sorted from blood. The chain recombines TRBV20-1 with TRBJ2-3, with 8 bases fitting TRBD2. The TCR was taken from a woman aged 18 to 35 in good health. CDR3 residues: CSAPLADGRGPDTQYF. DNA for the CDR3: TGCAGTGCTCCACTAGCGGACGGGCGGGGCCCAGATACGCAGTATTTT.